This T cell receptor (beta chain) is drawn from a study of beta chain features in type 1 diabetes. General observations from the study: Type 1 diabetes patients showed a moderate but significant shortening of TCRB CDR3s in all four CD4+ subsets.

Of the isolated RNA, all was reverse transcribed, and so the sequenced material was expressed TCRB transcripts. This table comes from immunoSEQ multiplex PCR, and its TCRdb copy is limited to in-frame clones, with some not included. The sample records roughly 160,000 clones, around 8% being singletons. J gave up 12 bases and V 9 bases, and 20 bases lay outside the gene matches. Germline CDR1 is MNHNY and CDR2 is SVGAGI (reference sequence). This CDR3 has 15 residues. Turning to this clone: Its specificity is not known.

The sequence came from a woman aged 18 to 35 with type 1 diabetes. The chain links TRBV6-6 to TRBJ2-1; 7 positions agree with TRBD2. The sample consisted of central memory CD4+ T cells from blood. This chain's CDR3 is CASGVGGGLVVGQFF. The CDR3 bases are TGTGCCAGTGGAGTGGGCGGGGGTTTGGTTGTGGGGCAGTTCTTC.